These 27 T cell receptor beta chains originate from one sample sequenced in a study of human T cells and chemical hapten exposure. Stated time point: healthy volunteer bleed at 6 weeks. Before extraction, the whole blood was not fractionated, and total RNA was taken from it. TCRdb ran MiXCR on the RACE reads and lists one entry per CDR3 protein. The sample carries about 79,000 distinct CDR3 sequences, under 10% recorded once. Sample: whole blood. These receptors were collected from a male donor in good health. Some clones in this sample may be carry-over from other donors' samples.

CDR3 bases: TGTGCCAGCAGTGAATTGGGAGGCCCGAACACTGAAGCTTTCTTT. Translated: CASSELGGPNTEAFF. This chain joins TRBV6-1 and TRBJ1-1, with unresolved D. Germline V gene sequence: CDR1 MNHNS, CDR2 SASEGT. The CDR3 runs 15 residues. V lost 2 bases, J lost 1 base, and 11 bases lay in between.

The rearrangement joins TRBV4-2 to TRBJ2-1, with TRBD2 matching 7 bases. CDR3 length equals 16 residues. Trimming cost V 0 bases and J 7 bases; bases outside gene matches: 9. Per the germline V gene, CDR1 is LGHNA and CDR2 is YNFKEQ. The CDR3 loop is CASSQDRAGTQNEQFF. The CDR3 nucleotides read TGTGCCAGCAGCCAAGATCGAGCGGGAACCCAAAATGAGCAGTTCTTC.

CDR3 coding DNA: TGCAGTGCTAAGGGGCGGACAGGGAGCGGAAACACCATATATTTT. Amino acids: CSAKGRTGSGNTIYF. This chain links TRBV20-1 with TRBJ1-3; 8 bases are shared with TRBD1. The CDR3 extends over 15 amino acids. Germline V gene lookup returns CDR1 DFQATT and CDR2 SNEGSKA (reference sequence). The V gene end was trimmed by 4 bases and the J gene end by 4 bases; junction bases not matched to a gene: 9.

The chain couples TRBV11-2 to TRBJ2-7; 8 positions match TRBD2. Germline values: CDR1 SGHAT, CDR2 FQNNGV. There are 15 residues in the CDR3. The V and J ends lost 0 bases and 0 bases, in that order; junction bases with no gene match: 1. The DNA for the CDR3 is TGTGCCAGCAGCTTAGACAGCGGGAGCTCCTACGAGCAGTACTTC. The encoded protein is CASSLDSGSSYEQYF.

The genes are TRBV24-1 and TRBJ2-2; perhaps TRBD2 as D (5 bases). There are 16 residues in the CDR3. Germline CDR1 KGHDR, CDR2 SFDVKD. Trimming stripped 4 bases from V and 4 bases from J, with 15 bases between. DNA for the CDR3: TGTGCCACCAGTGACACGACGGAGGTGGGCACCGGGGAGCTGTTTTTT. Translated, it gives CATSDTTEVGTGELFF.

V and J are TRBV12-3 or TRBV12-4 and TRBJ2-3, with 7 nucleotides matching TRBD1. There are 14 residues in the CDR3. V lost 6 bases to trimming and J lost 4 bases; unmatched junction nucleotides: 7. CDR3: CASSQGTAADTQYF. The CDR3 DNA reads TGTGCCAGCAGCCAGGGGACAGCGGCAGATACGCAGTATTTT.

Ten or more counts support this clonotype. V and J are TRBV5-1 and TRBJ1-4; TRBD1 matches 8 bases. The CDR3 runs to 15 residues. Trimming cost V 4 bases and J 6 bases; bases outside gene matches: 8. CDR1 is SGHRS and CDR2 is YFSETQ in the germline V gene. CDR3 sequence reads: CASSQWAGGDEKLFF. The CDR3 DNA reads as TGCGCCAGCAGCCAGTGGGCAGGGGGCGATGAAAAACTGTTTTTT.

This clonotype came up many times. The rearrangement links TRBV7-8 to TRBJ2-7, with no clear D. Deletions cut 8 bases from V and 7 bases from J, with 18 bases between. In germline, CDR1 is SGHVS, CDR2 FQNEAQ. The CDR3 has 13 residues. The CDR3 nucleotides read TGTGCCAGCCTTCCCCCACCTGGTAGGGAGCAGTACTTC. Translating it yields CASLPPPGREQYF. Based on the CDR3 plus reference TRBV7-8 and TRBJ2-7, the full variable domain is GAGVSQSPRYKVAKRGQDVALRCDPISGHVSLFWYQQALGQGPEFLTYFQNEAQLDKSGLPSDRFFAERPEGSVSTLKIQRTQQEDSAVYLCASLPPPGREQYFGPGTRLTVT.

This clonotype is medium-sized. The V gene is TRBV4-1, the J gene TRBJ1-4; possible D gene TRBD1, 5 bases. In germline, CDR1 is MGHRA, CDR2 YSYEKL. The V and J ends lost 1 base and 6 bases respectively, with 15 bases between them. The CDR3 is 16 residues long. The CDR3 protein is CASSQGEGSADEKLFF. CDR3 coding DNA: TGCGCCAGCAGCCAAGGTGAGGGGTCAGCCGATGAAAAACTGTTTTTT.

This clonotype is deemed medium-sized. The chain couples TRBV6-4 to TRBJ2-3, with TRBD1 matching over 10 bases. The CDR3 has 14 residues. V lost 2 bases and J lost 4; bases outside the gene matches: 0. CDR1 MRHNA and CDR2 SNTAGT come from the germline V gene. The CDR3 DNA follows: TGTGCCAGCAGTGACGGGACAGGGGCAGATACGCAGTATTTT. The encoded protein is CASSDGTGADTQYF.

The rearrangement joins TRBV29-1 to TRBJ1-5; TRBD1 agrees at 9 bases. This CDR3 region has 14 residues. Germline V CDR1 and CDR2: SQVTM, ANQGSEA. V lost 4 bases, J lost 3 bases, and 4 bases stayed unmatched. The CDR3 region is CSVGTGAINQPQHF. The CDR3, as DNA: TGCAGCGTTGGGACAGGGGCGATCAATCAGCCCCAGCATTTT.

V and J are TRBV5-6 and TRBJ2-1; 10 bases agree with TRBD2. This CDR3 spans 14 amino acids. Germline-derived CDR1 and CDR2 are SGHDT and YYEEEE. Trimming cost V 2 bases and J 8 bases; bases outside gene matches: 4. The CDR3 DNA reads TGTGCCAGCAGCTTCAGCGGGAGGGCCCATGAGCAGTTCTTC. Translation gives CASSFSGRAHEQFF.

The chain employs TRBV21-1 and TRBJ1-1. TRBV21-1 is listed as a pseudogene. The CDR3 has 18 amino acids. CDR3 residues: CASSKISGPNTLNTEAFF. Here the CDR3 DNA reads TGTGCCAGCAGCAAGATATCAGGGCCAAATACCCTGAACACTGAAGCTTTCTTT.

This chain connects TRBV6-1 to TRBJ2-7, with 9 nucleotides matching TRBD2. J was trimmed by 3 bases and V by 3 bases; bases with no gene match: 3. Germline assignment: CDR1 MNHNS and CDR2 SASEGT. This CDR3 has 14 amino acids. CDR3 sequence reads: CASSDSGRDYEQYF. The CDR3 DNA reads TGTGCCAGCAGTGATAGCGGGAGAGACTACGAGCAGTACTTC.

V usage is TRBV2 and J usage is TRBJ2-7; D ambiguous. Trimming took 4 bases from V and 2 from J, leaving 15 bases between them. Germline CDR1 SNHLY, CDR2 FYNNEI. The CDR3 runs to 15 residues. The CDR3 DNA is TGTGCCAGCAGTGCCCCCCTGGGCGGAGCCTACGAGCAGTACTTC. Translation gives CASSAPLGGAYEQYF.

This clonotype has more than one count but fewer than ten. The chain combines TRBV12-3 or TRBV12-4 with TRBJ2-2; TRBD1 matches at 8 bases. The CDR3 covers 14 residues. V shed 8 bases, J shed 1 base, and the junction held 3 bases outside the gene matches. CDR3 DNA: TGTGCCAGCCAGGGGACAGGGAACACCGGGGAGCTGTTTTTT. It is translated as CASQGTGNTGELFF.

V gene TRBV4-2 combines with J gene TRBJ2-7; TRBD1 aligns across 10 bases. Germline lookup yields CDR1 LGHNA and CDR2 YNFKEQ. This CDR3 region has 14 residues. V was pared by 2 bases and J by 3 bases, with 1 base of the junction left unmatched. The CDR3 loop reads CASSQRDRGYEQYF. In nucleotides, the CDR3 is TGTGCCAGCAGCCAACGGGACAGGGGCTACGAGCAGTACTTC.

The rearrangement links TRBV6-4 to TRBJ1-1, with D possibly matching TRBD1 (6 bases). Germline V gene lookup returns CDR1 MRHNA and CDR2 SNTAGT. The CDR3 has 13 amino acids. Trimming left V 4 bases short and J 6 bases short, with 12 bases between. Here the CDR3 DNA reads TGTGCCAGCAGTGTTAAAGGGGGAGCTGAAGCTTTCTTT. Protein sequence: CASSVKGGAEAFF.

This clonotype turned up a few times. This rearrangement joins TRBV4-1 to TRBJ2-3; D is uncertain. The ends were cut back, 5 bases at V and 8 bases at J, with 8 bases in the middle. The CDR3 is made up of 11 amino acids. The germline V gene encodes CDR1 MGHRA and CDR2 YSYEKL. The CDR3, as DNA: TGCGCCAGCAGCTCTCGTGGTACGCAGTATTTT. This encodes CASSSRGTQYF.

V gene TRBV12-3 or TRBV12-4 combines with J gene TRBJ1-5, with D unclear. V shed 5 bases and J shed 2 bases, with 7 bases lying between them. CDR3 size: 13 residues. Here the CDR3 reads CASSGGGNQPQHF. In DNA form, the CDR3 reads TGTGCCAGCAGTGGCGGGGGCAATCAGCCCCAGCATTTT.

This clonotype was seen more than once but under ten times. V and J are TRBV12-3 or TRBV12-4 and TRBJ2-3, with D possibly being TRBD2 (5 bases). Trimming cost V 6 bases and J 5 bases, with 9 bases left between them. This CDR3 is built from 12 residues. The CDR3 bases are TGTGCCAGCAGACGGGGAAGAGATACGCAGTATTTT. It translates to CASRRGRDTQYF.

This chain links TRBV7-9 with TRBJ2-7; D is uncertain. With 1 base removed from V and 5 bases from J, the gap between germline ends came to 12 bases. The V gene's germline CDR1 is SEHNR and CDR2 FQNEAQ (reference sequence). The length of the CDR3 is 14 residues. The CDR3 coding sequence is TGTGCCAGCAGCTTAGTCTCCGTTGAGCACGAGCAGTACTTC. Amino acids: CASSLVSVEHEQYF.

This clonotype was seen only a few times. This chain links TRBV6-5 with TRBJ2-1, with a possible D match to TRBD2 (7 bases). The CDR3 loop spans 15 amino acids. Per germline, CDR1 MNHEY and CDR2 SVGAGI. Trimming shortened V by 5 bases and J by 5 bases, and 16 bases separated the two germline ends. The CDR3 reads CASSPGGRFNNEQFF. CDR3 in DNA: TGTGCCAGCAGTCCGGGGGGCCGCTTTAACAATGAGCAGTTCTTC.

This clonotype was observed a handful of times. The chain combines TRBV11-2 with TRBJ2-7; D call uncertain. The CDR3 runs to 11 residues. Germline CDR1 and CDR2: SGHAT and FQNNGV. V was clipped by 0 bases and J by 7 bases, with 4 bases between them. CDR3 in DNA: TGTGCCAGCAGCTTAGAAGGGGAGCAGTACTTC. This codes for CASSLEGEQYF.

In this sample, this clonotype turned up many times. The V call is TRBV12-3 or TRBV12-4, the J call TRBJ2-7, with unresolved D. The CDR3 contains 12 residues. V dropped 2 bases and J dropped 10 bases, with 12 bases sitting between them. Here the CDR3 reads CASSLQQPLQYF. For the CDR3, the DNA is TGTGCCAGCAGTTTACAACAGCCCTTACAGTACTTC.

This clonotype was recorded a few times. This rearrangement joins TRBV14 to TRBJ2-3; TRBD1 matches at 8 bases. The CDR3 spans 17 residues. Germline V lookup: CDR1 SGHDN, CDR2 FVKESK. J lost 2 bases, V lost 1 base, and 8 bases had no gene match. In DNA form, the CDR3 reads TGTGCCAGCAGCCAAGGACTTAGGACAGGGACCACAGATACGCAGTATTTT. Encoded protein: CASSQGLRTGTTDTQYF.

The chain carries TRBV20-1 and TRBJ1-5, with D tentatively TRBD1 (5 bases). Trimming left V 3 bases short and J 3 bases short, with 9 bases between. The V gene's germline CDR1 is DFQATT and CDR2 SNEGSKA (reference sequence). CDR3 length: 13 amino acids. The CDR3 DNA follows: TGCAGTGCTAGGCAGACAGTCAATCAGCCCCAGCATTTT. Its translation is CSARQTVNQPQHF.